The 25 T cell receptor beta chains listed next were all sequenced from one sample in a study of tissue T cells after allogeneic stem cell transplantation. Only in-frame clones appear in the TCRdb table, and some are missing; sequencing was by immunoSEQ multiplex PCR. This table holds 48,000 or so clones, less than 75% found once. The specimen sequenced was sorted cells pooled from one or two spleens. These TCRs come from a pool of C57BL/6 mice in good health.

A word on this clone: Gene and germline names: mouse. The sequence runs out 1 residue before the end of the CDR3; the remainder is reconstructed from the germline J gene. The V call is TRBV31, the J call TRBJ2-4; D perhaps matches TRBD1 (8 bases). The germline V gene has CDR1 GKSSPN and CDR2 SITVG. V was cut by 1 base and J by 5 bases, with 13 bases left in between. CDR3 length: 14 amino acids. The covered CDR3 bases are TGTGCCTGGAGTCCTTACAGGGGGGCAAACACCTTGTAC. This gives the protein CAWSPYRGANTLY. The CDR3 in full is CAWSPYRGANTLYF.

Turning to this clone: Gene names refer to mouse genes. Read data end 1 residue before the CDR3 end; the end is taken from the germline J gene. The V and J genes are TRBV19 and TRBJ2-1; TRBD2 agrees at 7 bases. Germline V gene lookup returns CDR1 FNHDT and CDR2 SITEND (reference sequence). After removal of 2 bases from V and 3 bases from J, the junction contained 5 bases not matched to a gene. The CDR3 runs to 15 residues. The sequenced CDR3 bases are TGTGCCAGCAGTATGGCTGGGGGTATCTATGCTGAGCAGTTC. This translates into CASSMAGGIYAEQF. The entire CDR3 protein reads CASSMAGGIYAEQFF.

This clone was recorded once. Gene names follow the mouse nomenclature. The read is 1 residue too short to cover the CDR3 end, so that end is filled in from the germline J gene. The chain links TRBV16 to TRBJ2-5, with TRBD2 matching 9 bases. CDR1 and CDR2 from the germline V gene are SGHSA and FRNQAP. V was clipped by 0 bases and J by 5 bases; unmatched bases: 3. This CDR3 has 15 amino acids. The CDR3 loop reads CASSLDLWGGDTQYF. The DNA read from the CDR3 is TGTGCAAGCAGCTTAGATCTCTGGGGGGGAGACACCCAGTAC. Full variable domain (missing parts from reference TRBV16 and TRBJ2-5): NAGVIQTPRHKVTGKGQEATLWCEPISGHSAVFWYRQTIVQGLEFLTYFRNQAPIDDSGMPKERFSAQMPNQSHSTLKIQSTQPQDSAVYLCASSLDLWGGDTQYFGPGTRLLVL.

Remarks on this clone: All gene names here are mouse names. The read terminates 1 residue ahead of where the CDR3 ends, so the germline J gene completes it. Other DNA sequences from this sample encode an identical CDR3 as well. This rearrangement joins TRBV26 to TRBJ2-4, with a possible D match to TRBD1 (6 bases). The germline V gene encodes CDR1 KGHPV and CDR2 FQNQEV (reference sequence). CDR3 length: 14 amino acids. Trimming stripped 6 bases from V and 0 bases from J, with 10 bases between. The covered CDR3 bases are TGTGCCAGCAGCCCTCAGGGGAGTCAAAACACCTTGTAC. Translated, it gives CASSPQGSQNTLY. The whole CDR3 region reads CASSPQGSQNTLYF.

As regards this clone: Gene labels here are mouse ones. The covered CDR3 bases are TGTGCCAGCAGCCAAGAAGGGGGACAGGGGGCAAACGAAAGATTATTT. Residues: CASSQEGGQGANERLF. The whole CDR3 protein reads CASSQEGGQGANERLFF. This chain joins TRBV5 and TRBJ1-4; 12 nucleotides align to TRBD1. The read stops 1 residue short of the end of the CDR3; the missing end is completed from the germline J gene. Germline V lookup: CDR1 LGHNA, CDR2 YNLKQL (reference sequence). This CDR3 spans 17 amino acids. V lost 0 bases to trimming and J lost 5 bases; unmatched junction nucleotides: 4.

A remark on this clone: The gene symbols are mouse symbols. The read halts 1 residue ahead of the CDR3 end, with the missing end drawn from the germline J gene. This chain links TRBV13-2 with TRBJ2-1; possible D gene TRBD1, 5 bases. CDR1 and CDR2 from the germline V gene are NNHNN and SYGAGS (reference sequence). This CDR3 is built from 16 residues. Trimming took 1 base from V and 3 from J, leaving 14 bases between them. The CDR3 DNA, read in part, is TGTGCCAGCGGTGATTTCCTCGTTGACAGCTATGCTGAGCAGTTC. It codes for CASGDFLVDSYAEQF. The whole CDR3 protein is CASGDFLVDSYAEQFF.

For this clone: Each gene name is a mouse one. Read sequence stops 1 residue before the CDR3 end, and the germline J gene provides the missing end. The chain joins TRBV3 to TRBJ2-5; D not certain. Trimming stripped 4 bases from V and 1 base from J, with 3 bases between. The germline CDR1 and CDR2 sequences are SNHLY and FYNGKV (reference sequence). This CDR3 spans 12 amino acids. The sequenced part of the CDR3 DNA is TGTGCCAGCAGCTCGGACCAAGACACCCAGTAC. This translates into CASSSDQDTQY. Given in full, the CDR3 is CASSSDQDTQYF.

This clone was counted only a few times. Gene names refer to mouse genes. CDR3 bases read: TGTGCTAGCAGTTCCAGGAGCTCCTATGAACAGTAC. Residues: CASSSRSSYEQY. The full CDR3 protein is CASSSRSSYEQYF. The gene calls are TRBV29 and TRBJ2-7, with D unclear. The read terminates 1 residue ahead of where the CDR3 ends, so the germline J gene completes it. Per germline, CDR1 MSHET and CDR2 SYDVDS. The V gene lost 4 bases and the J gene lost 0 bases, with 7 bases spanning the gap. This CDR3 region has 13 residues. Supplemented by reference TRBV29 and TRBJ2-7, the full variable domain reads DMKVTQMPRYLIKRMGENVLLECGQDMSHETMYWYRQDPGLGLQLIYISYDVDSNSEGDIPKGYRVSRKKREHFSLILDSAKTNQTSVYFCASSSRSSYEQYFGPGTRLTVL.

This clone was seen only a few times. Gene names follow the mouse nomenclature. The sequence runs out 1 residue before the end of the CDR3; the remainder is reconstructed from the germline J gene. The chain employs TRBV13-1 and TRBJ2-7; 7 bases align to TRBD1. The CDR3 runs 12 residues. The junction had 4 bases not matched to a gene; V was cut back by 2 bases and J by 8 bases. Germline CDR1 is NSHNY and CDR2 is SYGAGN. The covered CDR3 bases are TGTGCCAGCAGTGAGACAGGGCTCCAACAGTAC. It specifies CASSETGLQQY. The whole CDR3 protein is CASSETGLQQYF.

The table lists this clone with a few counts. Gene names denote mouse genes. The read finishes 1 residue shy of the CDR3 end, and the germline J gene is used to complete it. The rearrangement uses TRBV31 and TRBJ1-3; D is ambiguous. The germline gives CDR1 GKSSPN, CDR2 SITVG. V lost 2 bases, J lost 0 bases, and 11 bases lay in between. The length of the CDR3 is 15 residues. CDR3: CAWSAEAGSGNTLYF. The sequenced CDR3 bases are TGTGCCTGGAGTGCGGAGGCAGGTTCTGGAAATACGCTCTAT.

Points on this clone: The gene names given are mouse names. The observed sequence ends 1 residue before the CDR3 terminus, with the missing tail filled in from the germline J gene. The chain links TRBV13-3 to TRBJ2-5; 8 bases are a match to TRBD2. The germline V gene encodes CDR1 NNHDY and CDR2 SYVADS. V lost 5 bases, J lost 0 bases, and 2 bases stayed unmatched. There are 14 residues in the CDR3. This CDR3 reads CASRDWVNQDTQYF. CDR3 bases read: TGTGCCAGCAGGGACTGGGTTAACCAAGACACCCAGTAC.

Note on this clone: The listed genes are named as in mouse. The CDR3 end lies 1 residue beyond the end of the read and is filled in from the germline J gene. This rearrangement joins TRBV2 to TRBJ2-2; perhaps TRBD1 as D (6 bases). The CDR3 totals 16 residues. Germline V CDR1 and CDR2: LGHNA, YSYQKL. The germline V and J ends were trimmed by 0 bases and 0 bases, with 8 bases remaining between them. CDR3: CASSQEGQANTGQLYF. CDR3 DNA, as far as it was read: TGTGCCAGCAGCCAAGAGGGACAAGCAAACACCGGGCAGCTCTAC. Supplemented by reference TRBV2 and TRBJ2-2, the full variable domain reads DPKIIQKPKYLVAVTGSEKILICEQYLGHNAMYWYRQSAKKPLEFMFSYSYQKLMDNQTASSRFQPQSSKKNHLDLQITALKPDDSATYFCASSQEGQANTGQLYFGEGSKLTVL.

Note on this clone: Mouse gene names apply. The observed sequence ends 1 residue before the CDR3 terminus, with the missing tail filled in from the germline J gene. This chain connects TRBV29 to TRBJ2-5; 7 nucleotides line up with TRBD1. The CDR3 spans 13 residues. Germline CDR1 reads MSHET; CDR2 reads SYDVDS. V gave up 5 bases and J gave up 5 bases; unmatched junction bases: 4. Here the CDR3 reads CASSTGEGDTQYF. Incomplete CDR3 DNA: TGTGCTAGCAGTACAGGGGAGGGAGACACCCAGTAC. Together with reference TRBV29 and TRBJ2-5, the CDR3 gives the full variable domain: DMKVTQMPRYLIKRMGENVLLECGQDMSHETMYWYRQDPGLGLQLIYISYDVDSNSEGDIPKGYRVSRKKREHFSLILDSAKTNQTSVYFCASSTGEGDTQYFGPGTRLLVL.

Comments on this clone: Each gene name is a mouse one. The CDR3 protein is CTCSADRDTQYF. Partial CDR3 DNA: TGCACCTGCAGTGCAGATCGGGACACCCAGTAC. The rearrangement links TRBV1 to TRBJ2-5; D gene uncertain. The read ends 1 residue early relative to the CDR3; the germline J gene fills the gap. V lost 0 bases, J lost 6 bases, and 4 bases lay in between. There are 12 residues in the CDR3. Germline CDR1 is NSQYPW and CDR2 is LRSPGD (reference sequence). The full variable domain, completed using reference TRBV1 and TRBJ2-5, is VTLLEQNPRWRLVPRGQAVNLRCILKNSQYPWMSWYQQDLQKQLQWLFTLRSPGDKEVKSLPGADYLATRVTDTELRLQVANMSQGRTLYCTCSADRDTQYFGPGTRLLVL.

As to this clone: Gene and germline names: mouse. The read falls 1 residue short of the CDR3 end, and the missing part is taken from the germline J gene. The chain joins TRBV19 to TRBJ1-6, with D maybe TRBD1 (6 bases). TRBJ1-6 is treated as an ORF (open reading frame) with a function not yet certain. Deletions cut 4 bases from V and 0 bases from J, with 11 bases between. This CDR3 spans 16 amino acids. The germline gives CDR1 FNHDT, CDR2 SITEND (reference sequence). CDR3 DNA, as far as it was read: TGTGCCAGCAGTCCGGACAGATATTCCTATAATTCGCCCCTCTAC. Translation: CASSPDRYSYNSPLY. The whole CDR3 sequence reads CASSPDRYSYNSPLYF.

To note about this clone: The gene names here belong to mouse. From the germline J gene comes the end of the CDR3, since the read stops 1 residue before it. The chain carries TRBV15 and TRBJ2-5; D is perhaps TRBD1 (6 bases). This CDR3 region has 13 residues. V lost 6 bases and J lost 2, with 9 bases in between. Germline lookup yields CDR1 SGHND and CDR2 FRSKSL. The CDR3 is CASRRDIQDTQYF. Partial CDR3 DNA: TGTGCCAGCAGGAGGGACATCCAAGACACCCAGTAC.

Note on this clone: Germline and genes: mouse. The read ends 1 residue shy of where the CDR3 ends; the end is completed using the germline J gene. J is TRBJ2-1 and V is TRBV12-2; D not certain. This CDR3 spans 11 amino acids. Trimming left V 0 bases short and J 6 bases short, with 2 bases between. Germline CDR1 and CDR2: SGHLS and HYDKME. CDR3 DNA (partial): TGTGCCAGCTCTCTCTTTGCTGAGCAGTTC. This codes for CASSLFAEQF. The whole CDR3 protein reads CASSLFAEQFF.

Notes on this clone: Gene names denote mouse genes. The read terminates 1 residue before the CDR3 end, so the remaining end is supplied by the germline J gene. The chain combines TRBV15 with TRBJ2-1; TRBD1 matches 8 bases. J gave up 7 bases and V 6 bases, and 5 bases lay outside the gene matches. CDR1 SGHND and CDR2 FRSKSL come from the germline V gene. The CDR3 extends over 13 amino acids. CDR3 DNA (partial): TGTGCCAGCAGCCAGGGGGCGCGGGCTGAGCAGTTC. It specifies CASSQGARAEQF. The whole CDR3 region reads CASSQGARAEQFF.

Points on this clone: Mouse gene names apply. Coverage ceases 1 residue before the CDR3 finishes, and the germline J gene fills in the end. This sequence joins TRBV19 and TRBJ1-1; no clear D. The CDR3 spans 12 residues. Trimming took 2 bases from V and 1 from J, leaving 3 bases between them. Germline V gives CDR1 FNHDT, CDR2 SITEND (reference sequence). This CDR3 reads CASSIRNTEVFF. The CDR3 DNA, read in part, is TGTGCCAGCAGTATCCGAAACACAGAAGTCTTC.

For this clone: Gene names are mouse gene names. The read finishes 1 residue shy of the CDR3 end, and the germline J gene is used to complete it. The chain employs TRBV5 and TRBJ2-5; 7 bases agree with TRBD2. CDR3 length: 15 residues. Germline V lookup: CDR1 LGHNA, CDR2 YNLKQL (reference sequence). V was pared by 1 base and J by 2 bases, with 3 bases of the junction left unmatched. The DNA read from the CDR3 is TGTGCCAGCAGCCAAGGGGGGGGAGTCCAAGACACCCAGTAC. It is translated as CASSQGGGVQDTQY. The CDR3, in full, reads CASSQGGGVQDTQYF.

A remark on this clone: Gene and germline names: mouse. From the germline J gene comes the end of the CDR3, since the read stops 1 residue before it. The chain recombines TRBV17 with TRBJ2-1; perhaps TRBD2 as D (5 bases). Trimming shortened V by 0 bases and J by 3 bases, and 9 bases separated the two germline ends. The CDR3 is 15 residues long. Germline CDR1 is MNHDT and CDR2 is YYDKIL. The sequenced part of the CDR3 DNA is TGTGCTAGCAGTAGAGATCGGCTGGGCTATGCTGAGCAGTTC. It specifies CASSRDRLGYAEQF. The whole CDR3 protein is CASSRDRLGYAEQFF. Full variable domain (remainder filled in from reference TRBV17 and TRBJ2-1): DTTVKQNPRYKLARVGKPVNLICSQTMNHDTMYWYQKKPNQAPKLLLFYYDKILNREADTFEKFQSSRPNNSFCSLYIGSAGLEYSAMYLCASSRDRLGYAEQFFGPGTRLTVL.

As regards this clone: Gene names refer to mouse genes. From the germline J gene comes the end of the CDR3, since the read stops 1 residue before it. The J gene is TRBJ2-3, the V gene TRBV12-1, with 9 bases that match TRBD2. CDR3 size: 15 residues. Germline lookup yields CDR1 SGHSN and CDR2 HYEKVE. Unmatched junction bases numbered 2, after V lost 2 bases and J lost 0 bases. CDR3 DNA, as far as it was read: TGTGCCAGCTCTCCCGGGACTGGGAGTGCAGAAACGCTGTAT. Translated, it gives CASSPGTGSAETLY. The entire CDR3 reads CASSPGTGSAETLYF.

This clone was observed a few times. The genes are named according to mouse. The read finishes 1 residue shy of the CDR3 end, and the germline J gene is used to complete it. The rearrangement joins TRBV29 to TRBJ2-7, with 8 nucleotides matching TRBD2. The CDR3 has 13 amino acids. J lost 6 bases, V lost 2 bases, and 3 bases had no gene match. Per the germline V gene, CDR1 is MSHET and CDR2 is SYDVDS. The CDR3 protein is CASSLLGGSEQYF. The covered CDR3 bases are TGTGCTAGCAGTTTACTGGGGGGAAGTGAACAGTAC. Full variable domain (missing parts from reference TRBV29 and TRBJ2-7): DMKVTQMPRYLIKRMGENVLLECGQDMSHETMYWYRQDPGLGLQLIYISYDVDSNSEGDIPKGYRVSRKKREHFSLILDSAKTNQTSVYFCASSLLGGSEQYFGPGTRLTVL.

As regards this clone: Gene names refer to mouse genes. The read is 1 residue too short to cover the CDR3 end, so that end is filled in from the germline J gene. The chain couples TRBV26 to TRBJ1-4; D is unclear. Germline-derived CDR1 and CDR2 are KGHPV and FQNQEV (reference sequence). The CDR3 sequence is 12 residues long. V gave up 6 bases and J gave up 8 bases, with 10 bases separating them. The part of the CDR3 DNA that was read is TGTGCCAGCAGCCCCAACAGAGAAAGATTATTT. Translating it yields CASSPNRERLF. The full CDR3 protein is CASSPNRERLFF.

A note on this clone: Genes and germline are mouse. The DNA ends 1 residue before the CDR3 does, and the rest of the CDR3 is filled in from the germline J gene. The chain combines TRBV13-2 with TRBJ2-3; 11 bases agree with TRBD2. CDR1 NNHNN and CDR2 SYGAGS come from the germline V gene (reference sequence). J lost 0 bases, V lost 3 bases, and 0 bases had no gene match. The CDR3 has 15 amino acids. Partial CDR3 DNA: TGTGCCAGCGGTGGGGACTGGGGGAGTGCAGAAACGCTGTAT. Its translation: CASGGDWGSAETLY. The whole CDR3 reads CASGGDWGSAETLYF.